These T cell receptor beta chains were read from a single sample in a study of Ad26.COV2.S vaccination and SARS-CoV-2 variants. Sequenced by immunoSEQ multiplex PCR; TCRdb stores in-frame clones only, minus some. Of around 94,000 clones in the sample, around three quarters were seen once. Sequences were derived from peripheral blood, sampled after recovery from COVID-19. Receptor source: a human donor who had recovered from COVID-19. CDR3s include the opening cysteine and the closing phenylalanine or tryptophan. A D gene is named only where the DNA matches it firmly. Only part of the rows carry a size: once, few, many, or a class if the clone is expanded.

d_call	v_call	clone_size	j_call	cdr3_aa	cdr3_nt
TRBD2	TRBV30	-	TRBJ2-5	CAWSDGLAEETQYF	TGTGCCTGGAGTGACGGACTAGCAGAAGAGACCCAGTACTTC
TRBD1	TRBV7-9	many	TRBJ2-2	CASSAGTVTTGELFF	TGTGCCAGCAGCGCCGGGACAGTAACGACCGGGGAGCTGTTTTTT
-	TRBV12-3/TRBV12-4	few	TRBJ1-6	CASSAYYNSPLHF	TGTGCCAGCAGTGCCTACTATAATTCACCCCTCCACTTT
TRBD1	TRBV5-1	-	TRBJ2-7	CASSLGQGGEQYF	TGCGCCAGCAGCTTGGGACAGGGGGGCGAGCAGTACTTC
TRBD1	TRBV2	few	TRBJ1-5	CASRAFDRGGDNQPQHF	TGTGCCAGCAGGGCATTCGACAGGGGGGGAGACAATCAGCCCCAGCATTTT
-	TRBV9	-	TRBJ2-3	CASSVEGAPLATDTQYF	TGTGCCAGCAGCGTAGAAGGGGCGCCCTTGGCCACAGATACGCAGTATTTT
-	TRBV19	-	TRBJ1-5	CASTPTVDNQPQHF	TGTGCCAGTACCCCGACAGTTGACAATCAGCCCCAGCATTTT
-	TRBV5-1	-	TRBJ2-7	CASSLIGQASSYEQYF	TGCGCCAGCAGCTTAATTGGTCAGGCCAGCTCCTACGAGCAGTACTTC
-	TRBV10-3	many	TRBJ1-1	CAISGVMNTEAFF	TGTGCCATCAGTGGGGTTATGAACACTGAAGCTTTCTTT
TRBD1	TRBV2	-	TRBJ1-1	CASNFPRTGANTEAFF	TGTGCCAGCAATTTTCCTCGGACAGGGGCGAACACTGAAGCTTTCTTT
-	TRBV7-9	-	TRBJ1-6	CASSLNSPLHF	TGTGCCAGCAGCTTAAATTCACCCCTCCACTTT
-	TRBV4-3	-	TRBJ2-1	CASSQDYGDEQFF	TGCGCCAGCAGCCAAGACTATGGCGATGAGCAGTTCTTC
TRBD1	TRBV6-1	-	TRBJ2-1	CASSEWTGYNEQFF	TGTGCCAGCAGTGAGTGGACAGGCTACAATGAGCAGTTCTTC
-	TRBV2	-	TRBJ2-7	CASSGQGRGEQYF	TGTGCCAGCAGTGGGCAGGGGCGAGGCGAGCAGTACTTC